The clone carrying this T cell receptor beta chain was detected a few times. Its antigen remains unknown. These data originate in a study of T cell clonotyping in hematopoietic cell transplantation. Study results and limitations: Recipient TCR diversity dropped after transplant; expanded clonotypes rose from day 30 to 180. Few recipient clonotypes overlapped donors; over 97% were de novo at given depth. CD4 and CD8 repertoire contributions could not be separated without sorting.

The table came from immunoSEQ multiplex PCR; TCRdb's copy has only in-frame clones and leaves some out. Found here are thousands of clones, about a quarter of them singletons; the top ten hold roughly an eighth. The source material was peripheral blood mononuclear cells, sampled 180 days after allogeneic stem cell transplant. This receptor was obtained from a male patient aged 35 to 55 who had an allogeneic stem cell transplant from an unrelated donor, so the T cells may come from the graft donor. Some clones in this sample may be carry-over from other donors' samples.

Here the CDR3 reads CASNTGLRDEQYF. The CDR3, as DNA: TGTGCCAGCAATACGGGACTCCGCGACGAGCAGTACTTC. This rearrangement joins TRBV27 to TRBJ2-7, with TRBD2 as a possible D gene (6 bases). With 7 bases removed from V and 5 bases from J, the gap between germline ends came to 15 bases. Germline CDR1 reads MNHEY; CDR2 reads SMNVEV (reference sequence). There are 13 residues in the CDR3.